This T cell receptor beta chain was profiled in a study of blood T cells in healthy people across ages. A sample-barcoded 5' primer and a J-beta primer mix were used in a second PCR of roughly 7 to 11 cycles. TCRdb called the 5' RACE reads again in MiXCR, with one record for every CDR3 protein. Among approximately 800,000 distinct CDR3 sequences listed, about 62% were seen once. The people who gave samples were healthy Caucasians from Russia, aged roughly 6 to 95. A minimum of 6.5 million PBMCs was isolated per sample. Notes on this clonotype: Its antigen is not known.

Study-level points and caveats: It was found that TCR beta diversity correlated strongly with the percentage of naive T cells. Roughly linear age-related decline in beta diversity appeared, significant by age 40.

With V trimmed by 4 bases and J by 6 bases, 2 bases remained unmatched. The germline V gene encodes CDR1 SGHKS and CDR2 YYEKEE (reference sequence). The CDR3 has 13 residues. The TCR was taken from a man aged 25 to 40 in good health. The sample comprised blood. The chain is built from TRBV5-5 and TRBJ1-2, with 11 bases lining up with TRBD1. The CDR3 here is CASSTGQGDGYTF. DNA for the CDR3: TGTGCCAGCAGCACGGGACAGGGGGATGGCTACACCTTC.